The T cell receptor beta chain under discussion was sequenced for a study of blood T cell repertoires in COVID-19. CDR1 SGHAT and CDR2 FQNNGV come from the germline V gene. V was clipped by 1 base and J by 7 bases; unmatched bases: 9. The CDR3 has 16 amino acids. Here immunoSEQ multiplex PCR was the method, and the copy in TCRdb shows in-frame clones only, minus some. The profile shows about 170,000 clones, around four fifths of them singletons. The source material was peripheral blood. The chain has TRBV11-2 and TRBJ2-7; TRBD2 matches at 11 bases. The TCR sequence derives from a woman over 75 with COVID-19, enrolled during active disease. CDR3: CASSLALLAGVGEQYF. CDR3 sequence (DNA): TGTGCCAGCAGCTTAGCCCTACTAGCGGGAGTCGGTGAGCAGTACTTC. Supplemented by reference TRBV11-2 and TRBJ2-7, the full variable domain reads EAGVAQSPRYKIIEKRQSVAFWCNPISGHATLYWYQQILGQGPKLLIQFQNNGVVDDSQLPKDRFSAERLKGVDSTLKIQPAKLEDSAVYLCASSLALLAGVGEQYFGPGTRLTVT.